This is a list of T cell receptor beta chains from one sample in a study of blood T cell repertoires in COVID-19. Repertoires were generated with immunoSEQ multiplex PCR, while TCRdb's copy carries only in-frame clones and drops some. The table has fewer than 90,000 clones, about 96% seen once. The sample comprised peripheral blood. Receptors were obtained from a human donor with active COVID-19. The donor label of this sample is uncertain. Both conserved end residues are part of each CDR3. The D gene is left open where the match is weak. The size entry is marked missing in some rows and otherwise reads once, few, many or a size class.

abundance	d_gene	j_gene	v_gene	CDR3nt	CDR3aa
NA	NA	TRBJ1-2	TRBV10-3	TGTGCCATCAGTGGACAGACCTATGGCTACACCTTC	CAISGQTYGYTF
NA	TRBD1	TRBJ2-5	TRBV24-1	TGTGCCACCACAAGTGGGGGGACAGGGGGTCAAGAGACCCAGTACTTC	CATTSGGTGGQETQYF
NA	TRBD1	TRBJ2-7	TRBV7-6	TGTGCCAGCAGCTCCGGGACAGGGGACTACGAGCAGTACTTC	CASSSGTGDYEQYF
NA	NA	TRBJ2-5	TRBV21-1	TGTGCCAGCAGCAAATGCCAGACTAGCGGGTCGAAGACCCAGTACTTC	CASSKCQTSGSKTQYF
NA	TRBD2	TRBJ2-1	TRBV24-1	TGTGCCACCCAGACTAGCGGGAGTGCGGATGAGCAGTTCTTC	CATQTSGSADEQFF
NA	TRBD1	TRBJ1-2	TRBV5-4	TGTGCCAGCAGCTTGGAAGCCGGGACAGGGGGCGGGAGCTATGGCTACACCTTC	CASSLEAGTGGGSYGYTF
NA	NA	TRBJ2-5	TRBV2	TGTGCCAGCAGTGTCCAGGCCCAGTACTTC	CASSVQAQYF
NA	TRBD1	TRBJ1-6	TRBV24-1	TGTGCCACCATAGACAGGGGATGGTTACCCCTCCACTTT	CATIDRGWLPLHF
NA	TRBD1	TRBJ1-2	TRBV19	TGTGCCAGTAGGGAGATTGACAGGGCTAACTATGGCTACACCTTC	CASREIDRANYGYTF
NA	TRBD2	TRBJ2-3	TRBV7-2	TGTGCCAGCAGCCCCATAGCGGGCCTCACAGATACGCAGTATTTT	CASSPIAGLTDTQYF
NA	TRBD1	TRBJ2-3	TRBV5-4	TGTGCCAGCAGCGTGGGACAGGGTGTCACAGATACGCAGTATTTT	CASSVGQGVTDTQYF
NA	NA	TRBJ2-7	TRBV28	TGTGCCAGCAGTTTCGTCGTAGGGGGTGTCTCCTACGAGCAGTACTTC	CASSFVVGGVSYEQYF
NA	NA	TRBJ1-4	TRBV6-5	TGTGCCAGCAGTTACCGGGGTTTACGTGAAAAACTGTTTTTT	CASSYRGLREKLFF
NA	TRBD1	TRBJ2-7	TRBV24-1	TGTGCCACCAGTGACCGATCCGGGACAGGTGTCTACGAGCAGTACTTC	CATSDRSGTGVYEQYF
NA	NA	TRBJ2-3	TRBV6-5	TGTGCCAGCACCCCCCGGCGGTCGTACACAGATACGCAGTATTTT	CASTPRRSYTDTQYF
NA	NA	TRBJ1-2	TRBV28	TGTGCCAGCAGCCCCCTTGGGGAGGAAGGCTACACCTTC	CASSPLGEEGYTF
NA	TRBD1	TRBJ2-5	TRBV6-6	TGTGCCAGCAGAATACAGGGGGAAGAGACCCAGTACTTC	CASRIQGEETQYF
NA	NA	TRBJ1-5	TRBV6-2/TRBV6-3	TGTGCCAGCAGTTACTCGAAAGGGGATTATAGCAATCAGCCCCAGCATTTT	CASSYSKGDYSNQPQHF
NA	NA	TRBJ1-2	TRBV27	TGTGCCAGCAGTGCCCGGGACAATGTCTATGGCTACACCTTC	CASSARDNVYGYTF
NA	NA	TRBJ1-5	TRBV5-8	TGTGCCAGCAGCTTAGGACAGTTCAATCAGCCCCAGCATTTT	CASSLGQFNQPQHF
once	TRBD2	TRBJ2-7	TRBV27	TGTGCCAGCAGTTATCGGGCTAGCGGGGGGCCCTACGAGCAGTACTTC	CASSYRASGGPYEQYF
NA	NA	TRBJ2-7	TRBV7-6	TGTGCCAGCAGCTTAGCGCTCCTGACTCGTAAGGCCTACGAGCAGTACTTC	CASSLALLTRKAYEQYF
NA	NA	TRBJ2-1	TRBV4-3	TGCGCCAGCAGCCAAGCAGGAGGGGTGAGAGGTGAGCAGTTCTTC	CASSQAGGVRGEQFF
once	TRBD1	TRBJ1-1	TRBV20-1	TGCAGTGCTAGTTATTCAGGGGGCCGGGCTTTCTTT	CSASYSGGRAFF
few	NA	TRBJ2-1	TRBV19	TGTGCCAGTAGTAAGGGGGAGAAGTACAATGAGCAGTTCTTC	CASSKGEKYNEQFF
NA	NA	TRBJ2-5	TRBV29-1	TGCAGCGTTGCGGTCTCTGAGACCCAGTACTTC	CSVAVSETQYF
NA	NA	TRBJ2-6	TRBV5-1	TGCGCCAGCAGCTTGGGTTCCGAGGGGGCCAACGTCCTGACTTTC	CASSLGSEGANVLTF
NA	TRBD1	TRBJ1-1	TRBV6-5	TGTGCCAGCAGTAAAAGGGGACAGGGAAGGGCTTTCTTT	CASSKRGQGRAFF
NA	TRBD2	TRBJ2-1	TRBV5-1	TGCGCCAGCGTACCGGGACTAGCGGGGGGGCAAGTGAATGAGCAGTTCTTC	CASVPGLAGGQVNEQFF
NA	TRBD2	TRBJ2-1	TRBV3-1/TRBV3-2	TGTGCCAGCAGCCACACTGGGACTAGCGGGGTCCGGAATGAGCAGTTCTTC	CASSHTGTSGVRNEQFF
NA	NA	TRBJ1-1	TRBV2	TGTGCCAGCATTAACCTAGCCCCGAACACTGAAGCTTTCTTT	CASINLAPNTEAFF
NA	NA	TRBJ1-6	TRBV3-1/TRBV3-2	TGTGCCAGCAGCCCCGTTAGCTCCTATAATTCACCCCTCCACTTT	CASSPVSSYNSPLHF
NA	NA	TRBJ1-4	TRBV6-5	TGTGCCAGCAGGGAGTTCGGTGCAACTAATGAAAAACTGTTTTTT	CASREFGATNEKLFF
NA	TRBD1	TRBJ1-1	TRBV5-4	TGTGCCAGCAGCCCCGGACAGGGGTACACTGAAGCTTTCTTT	CASSPGQGYTEAFF
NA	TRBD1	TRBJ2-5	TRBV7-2	TGTGCCAGCAGCTTAGTGGGGACAGGGGTGACCCAGTACTTC	CASSLVGTGVTQYF
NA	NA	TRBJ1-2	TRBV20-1	TGCAGTGCTAGTTGGCAGGGTGACGACTATGGCTACACCTTC	CSASWQGDDYGYTF
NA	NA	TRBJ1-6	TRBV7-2	TGTGCCAGCAGCTTCGGTCAGCGGGGTTCACCCCTCCACTTT	CASSFGQRGSPLHF
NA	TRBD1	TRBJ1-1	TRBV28	TGTGCCAGCAGTTCACATTCTTGGACAGGGGGCACTGAAGCTTTCTTT	CASSSHSWTGGTEAFF
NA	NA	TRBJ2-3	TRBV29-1	TGCAGCGTGACAAAACGCGACACAGATACGCAGTATTTT	CSVTKRDTDTQYF
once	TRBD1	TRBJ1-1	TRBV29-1	TGCAGCGCCCACAACCGGCAGGGGGAAAAGGCTTTCTTT	CSAHNRQGEKAFF